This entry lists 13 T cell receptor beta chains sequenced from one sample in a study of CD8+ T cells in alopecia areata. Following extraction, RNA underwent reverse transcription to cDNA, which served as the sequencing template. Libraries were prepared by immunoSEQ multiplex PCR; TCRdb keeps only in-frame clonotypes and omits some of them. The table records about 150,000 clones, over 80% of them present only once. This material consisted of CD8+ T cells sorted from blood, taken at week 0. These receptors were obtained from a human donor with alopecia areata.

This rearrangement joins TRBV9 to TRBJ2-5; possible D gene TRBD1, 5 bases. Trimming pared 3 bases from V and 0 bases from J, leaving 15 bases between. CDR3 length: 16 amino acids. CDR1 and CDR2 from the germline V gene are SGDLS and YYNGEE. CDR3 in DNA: TGTGCCAGCAGCGCCATGGCATCGGACAACCAAGAGACCCAGTACTTC. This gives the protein CASSAMASDNQETQYF.

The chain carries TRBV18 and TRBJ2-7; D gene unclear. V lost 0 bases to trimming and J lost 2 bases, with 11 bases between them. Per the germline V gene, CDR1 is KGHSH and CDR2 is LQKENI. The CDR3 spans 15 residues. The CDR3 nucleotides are TGTGCCAGCTCACCACCTGGGCGGCAGGCCTACGAGCAGTACTTC. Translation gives CASSPPGRQAYEQYF. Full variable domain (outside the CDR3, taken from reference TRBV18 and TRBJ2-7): NAGVMQNPRHLVRRRGQEARLRCSPMKGHSHVYWYRQLPEEGLKFMVYLQKENIIDESGMPKERFSAEFPKEGPSILRIQQVVRGDSAAYFCASSPPGRQAYEQYFGPGTRLTVT.

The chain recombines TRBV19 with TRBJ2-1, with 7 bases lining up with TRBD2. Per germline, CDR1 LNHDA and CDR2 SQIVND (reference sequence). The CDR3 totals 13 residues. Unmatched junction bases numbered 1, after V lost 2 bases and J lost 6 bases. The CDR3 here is CASSISGANEQFF. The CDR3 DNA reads TGTGCCAGTAGTATAAGCGGGGCCAATGAGCAGTTCTTC.

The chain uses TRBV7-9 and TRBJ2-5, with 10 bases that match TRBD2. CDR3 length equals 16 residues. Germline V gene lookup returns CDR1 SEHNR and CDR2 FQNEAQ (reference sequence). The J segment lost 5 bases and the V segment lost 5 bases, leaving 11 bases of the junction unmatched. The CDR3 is CASSHPKRGGEETQYF. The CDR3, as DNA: TGTGCCAGCAGCCACCCAAAGCGGGGGGGAGAGGAGACCCAGTACTTC.

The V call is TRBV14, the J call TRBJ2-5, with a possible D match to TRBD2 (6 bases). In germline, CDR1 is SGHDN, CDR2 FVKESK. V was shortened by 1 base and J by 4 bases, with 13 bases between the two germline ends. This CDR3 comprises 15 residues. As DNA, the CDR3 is TGTGCCAGCAGCCAAGTGTCGGGGGTGCGAGAGACCCAGTACTTC. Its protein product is CASSQVSGVRETQYF.

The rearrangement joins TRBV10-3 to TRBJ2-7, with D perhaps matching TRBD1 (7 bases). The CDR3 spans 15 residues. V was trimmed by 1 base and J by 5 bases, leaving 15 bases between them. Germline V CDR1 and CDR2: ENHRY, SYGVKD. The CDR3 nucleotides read TGTGCCATCAGTGAGTTGGAGACAGGGAGGCACGAGCAGTACTTC. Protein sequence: CAISELETGRHEQYF.

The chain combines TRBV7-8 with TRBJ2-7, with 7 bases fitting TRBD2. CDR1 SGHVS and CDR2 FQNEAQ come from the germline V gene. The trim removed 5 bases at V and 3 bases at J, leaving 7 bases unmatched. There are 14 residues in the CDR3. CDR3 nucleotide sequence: TGTGCCAGCAGCCCGAGCGGGGCCCTCTACGAGCAGTACTTC. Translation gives CASSPSGALYEQYF.

The CDR3 DNA reads TGTGCCAGCAGTGTGGGAGGGCCCTACAATGAGCAGTTCTTC. This encodes CASSVGGPYNEQFF. The rearrangement uses TRBV27 and TRBJ2-1, with 7 bases matching TRBD2. The CDR3 is made up of 14 amino acids. Germline V lookup: CDR1 MNHEY, CDR2 SMNVEV (reference sequence). Losses at the gene ends were 5 bases for V and 2 bases for J; bases not matched to a gene: 3.

CDR3 nucleotide sequence: TGTGCCACCAGCACCCCGGGACTAGCGGGCGATTGGGAGACCCAGTACTTC. This encodes CATSTPGLAGDWETQYF. The chain carries TRBV15 and TRBJ2-5; TRBD2 agrees at 12 bases. Germline V gene sequence: CDR1 LNHNV, CDR2 YYDKDF (reference sequence). The ends lost 4 bases at V and 5 bases at J; junction bases unmatched: 11. The CDR3 is made up of 17 amino acids.

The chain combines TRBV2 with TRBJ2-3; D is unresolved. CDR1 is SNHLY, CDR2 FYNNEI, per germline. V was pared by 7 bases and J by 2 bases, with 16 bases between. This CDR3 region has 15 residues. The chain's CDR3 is CASTSPWANTDTQYF. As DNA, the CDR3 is TGTGCCAGCACCTCCCCATGGGCAAACACAGATACGCAGTATTTT.

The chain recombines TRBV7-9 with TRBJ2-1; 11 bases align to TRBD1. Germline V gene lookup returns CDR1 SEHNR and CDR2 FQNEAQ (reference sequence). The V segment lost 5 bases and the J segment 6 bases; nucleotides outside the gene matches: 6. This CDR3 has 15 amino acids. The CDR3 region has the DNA TGTGCCAGCAGCGGACAGGGGGCGCTTTTCAATGAGCAGTTCTTC. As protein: CASSGQGALFNEQFF.

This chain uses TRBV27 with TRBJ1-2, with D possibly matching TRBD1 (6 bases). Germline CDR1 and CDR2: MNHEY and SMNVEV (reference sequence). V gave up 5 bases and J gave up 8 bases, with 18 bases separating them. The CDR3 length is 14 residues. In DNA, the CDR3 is TGTGCCAGCAGTAGAAACAGGGCCCCCGGGGGCTACACCTTC. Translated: CASSRNRAPGGYTF.

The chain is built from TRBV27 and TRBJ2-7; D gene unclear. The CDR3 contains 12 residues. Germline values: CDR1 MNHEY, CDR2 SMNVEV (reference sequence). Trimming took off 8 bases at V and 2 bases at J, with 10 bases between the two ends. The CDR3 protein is CASGLHPYEQYF. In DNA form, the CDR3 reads TGTGCCAGCGGCCTCCATCCCTACGAGCAGTACTTC.